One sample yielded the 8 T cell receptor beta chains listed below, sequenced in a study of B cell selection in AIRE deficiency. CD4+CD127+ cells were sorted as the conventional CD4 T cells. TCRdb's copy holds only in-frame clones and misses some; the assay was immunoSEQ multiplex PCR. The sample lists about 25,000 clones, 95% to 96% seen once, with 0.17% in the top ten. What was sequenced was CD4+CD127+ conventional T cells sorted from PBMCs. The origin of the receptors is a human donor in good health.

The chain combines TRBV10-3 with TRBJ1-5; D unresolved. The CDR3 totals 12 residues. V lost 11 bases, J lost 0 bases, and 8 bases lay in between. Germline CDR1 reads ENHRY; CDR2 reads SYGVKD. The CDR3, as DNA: TGTGCCCGCCACAGTAGCAATCAGCCCCAGCATTTT. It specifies CARHSSNQPQHF.

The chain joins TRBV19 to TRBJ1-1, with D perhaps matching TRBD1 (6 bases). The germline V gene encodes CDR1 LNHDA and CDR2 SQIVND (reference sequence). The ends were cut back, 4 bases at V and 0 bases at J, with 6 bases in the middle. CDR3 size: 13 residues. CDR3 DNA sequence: TGTGCCAGTAGTAACAGGGTGAACACTGAAGCTTTCTTT. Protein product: CASSNRVNTEAFF.

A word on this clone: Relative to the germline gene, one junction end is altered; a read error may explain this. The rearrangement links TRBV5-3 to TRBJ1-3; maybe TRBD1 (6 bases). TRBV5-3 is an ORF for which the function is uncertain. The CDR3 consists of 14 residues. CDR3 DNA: TGTGCCAGCAGCTCGGACAGAGCTGGAAACACCATATATTTT. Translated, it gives CASSSDRAGNTIYF.

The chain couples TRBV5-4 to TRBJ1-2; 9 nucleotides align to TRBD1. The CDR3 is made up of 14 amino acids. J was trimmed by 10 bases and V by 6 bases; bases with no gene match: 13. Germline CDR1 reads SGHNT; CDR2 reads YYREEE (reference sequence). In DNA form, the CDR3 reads TGTGCCAGCAACCCGTGGGACAGGGTTAATGACTACACCTTC. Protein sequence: CASNPWDRVNDYTF.

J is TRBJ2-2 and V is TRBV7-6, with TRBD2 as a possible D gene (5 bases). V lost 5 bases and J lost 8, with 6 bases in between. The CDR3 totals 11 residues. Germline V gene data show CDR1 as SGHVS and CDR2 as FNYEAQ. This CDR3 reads CASSPGGELFF. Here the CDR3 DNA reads TGTGCCAGCAGCCCGGGGGGGGAGCTGTTTTTT.

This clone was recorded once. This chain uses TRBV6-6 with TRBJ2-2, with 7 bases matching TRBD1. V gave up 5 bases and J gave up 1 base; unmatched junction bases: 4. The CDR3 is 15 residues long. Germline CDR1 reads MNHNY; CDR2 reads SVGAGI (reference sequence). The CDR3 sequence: CASSGRTGNTGELFF. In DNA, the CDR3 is TGTGCCAGCAGTGGTCGGACAGGGAACACCGGGGAGCTGTTTTTT.

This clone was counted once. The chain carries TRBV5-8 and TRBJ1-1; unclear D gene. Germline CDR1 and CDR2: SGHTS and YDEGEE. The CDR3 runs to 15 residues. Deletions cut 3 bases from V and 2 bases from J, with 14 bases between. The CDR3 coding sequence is TGTGCCAGCAGCTCCCGCCGGCAACCAAACACTGAAGCTTTCTTT. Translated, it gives CASSSRRQPNTEAFF.

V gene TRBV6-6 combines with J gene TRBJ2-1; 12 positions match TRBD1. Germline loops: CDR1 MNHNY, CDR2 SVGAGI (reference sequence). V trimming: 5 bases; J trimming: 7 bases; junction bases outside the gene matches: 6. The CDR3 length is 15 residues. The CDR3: CASSGRDRGLNEQFF. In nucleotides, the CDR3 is TGTGCCAGCAGTGGACGGGACAGGGGGCTAAATGAGCAGTTCTTC.